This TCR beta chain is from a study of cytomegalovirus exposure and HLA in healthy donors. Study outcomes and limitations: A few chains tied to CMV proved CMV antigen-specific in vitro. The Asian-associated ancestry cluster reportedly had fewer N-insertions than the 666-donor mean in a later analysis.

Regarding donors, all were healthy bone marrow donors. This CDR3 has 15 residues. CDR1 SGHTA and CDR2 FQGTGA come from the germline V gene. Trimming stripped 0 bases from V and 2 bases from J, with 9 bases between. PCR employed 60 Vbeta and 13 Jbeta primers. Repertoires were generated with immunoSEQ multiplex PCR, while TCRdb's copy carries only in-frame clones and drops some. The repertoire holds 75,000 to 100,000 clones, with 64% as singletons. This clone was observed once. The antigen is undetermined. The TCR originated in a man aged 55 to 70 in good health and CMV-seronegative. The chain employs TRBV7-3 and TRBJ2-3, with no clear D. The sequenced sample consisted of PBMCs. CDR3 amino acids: CASSLTRLNTDTQYF. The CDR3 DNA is TGTGCCAGCAGCTTAACGCGGCTGAACACAGATACGCAGTATTTT.